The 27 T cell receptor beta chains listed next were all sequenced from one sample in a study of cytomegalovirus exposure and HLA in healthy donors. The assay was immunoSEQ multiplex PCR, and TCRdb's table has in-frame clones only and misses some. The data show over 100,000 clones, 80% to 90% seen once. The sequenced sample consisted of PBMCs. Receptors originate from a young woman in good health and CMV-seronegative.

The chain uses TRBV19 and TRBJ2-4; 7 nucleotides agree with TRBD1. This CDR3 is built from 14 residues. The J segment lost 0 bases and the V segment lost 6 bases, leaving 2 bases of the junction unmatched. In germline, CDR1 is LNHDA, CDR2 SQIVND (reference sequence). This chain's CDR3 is CASRDRLAKNIQYF. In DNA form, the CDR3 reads TGTGCCAGTAGGGACAGGCTAGCCAAAAACATTCAGTACTTC.

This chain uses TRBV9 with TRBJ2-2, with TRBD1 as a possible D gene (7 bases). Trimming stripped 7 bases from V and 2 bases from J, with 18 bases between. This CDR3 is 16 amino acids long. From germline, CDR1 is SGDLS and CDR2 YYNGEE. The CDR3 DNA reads TGTGCCAGCTCCCGAAGGGGGGACAGAAACACCGGGGAGCTGTTTTTT. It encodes CASSRRGDRNTGELFF.

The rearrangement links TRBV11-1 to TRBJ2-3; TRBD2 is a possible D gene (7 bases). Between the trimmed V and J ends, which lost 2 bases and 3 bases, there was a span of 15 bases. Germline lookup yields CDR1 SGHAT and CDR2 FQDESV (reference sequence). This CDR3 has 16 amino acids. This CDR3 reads CASSLNGGLMTDTQYF. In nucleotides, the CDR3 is TGTGCCAGCAGCTTAAACGGGGGGCTTATGACAGATACGCAGTATTTT.

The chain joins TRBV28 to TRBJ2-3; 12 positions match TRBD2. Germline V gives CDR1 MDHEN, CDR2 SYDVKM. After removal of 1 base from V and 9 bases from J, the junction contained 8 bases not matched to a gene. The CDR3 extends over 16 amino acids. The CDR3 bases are TGTGCCAGCAGTTTATTCCCTAGCGGGGGGGAGGGGACGCAGTATTTT. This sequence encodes CASSLFPSGGEGTQYF.

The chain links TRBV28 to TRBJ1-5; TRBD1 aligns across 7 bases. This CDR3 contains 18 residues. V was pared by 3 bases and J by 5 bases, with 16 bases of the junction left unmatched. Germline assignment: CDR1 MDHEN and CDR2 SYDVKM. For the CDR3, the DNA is TGTGCCAGCAGTTTCCACACCCGGACAGGAAAGGGAGATCAGCCCCAGCATTTT. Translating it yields CASSFHTRTGKGDQPQHF.

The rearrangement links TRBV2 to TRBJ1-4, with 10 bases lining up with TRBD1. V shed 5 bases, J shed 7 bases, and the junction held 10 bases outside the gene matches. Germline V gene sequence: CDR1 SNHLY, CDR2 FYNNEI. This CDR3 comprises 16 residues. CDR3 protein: CASSQGQGSRSEKLFF. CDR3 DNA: TGTGCCAGCAGTCAGGGACAGGGGAGCAGGAGTGAAAAACTGTTTTTT.

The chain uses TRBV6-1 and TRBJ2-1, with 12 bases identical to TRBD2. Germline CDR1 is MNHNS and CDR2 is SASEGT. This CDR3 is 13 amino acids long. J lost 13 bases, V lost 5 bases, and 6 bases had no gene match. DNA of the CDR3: TGTGCCAGCAGTTCGGGACTAGCGGGCCCTCAGTTCTTC. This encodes CASSSGLAGPQFF.

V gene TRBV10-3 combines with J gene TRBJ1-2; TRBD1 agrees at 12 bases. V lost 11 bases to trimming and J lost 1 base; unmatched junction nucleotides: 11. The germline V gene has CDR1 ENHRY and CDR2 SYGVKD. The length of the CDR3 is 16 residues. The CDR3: CASTGQGALGNYGYTF. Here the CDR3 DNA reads TGTGCCTCCACGGGACAGGGGGCATTGGGTAACTATGGCTACACCTTC.

The CDR3 spells CASERGWGGGTEAFF. The CDR3 region has the DNA TGTGCCAGCGAACGGGGGTGGGGTGGAGGCACTGAAGCTTTCTTT. The chain links TRBV6-5 to TRBJ1-1, with a weak D call TRBD1 (5 bases). The V end was cut by 8 bases, the J end by 4 bases, with 20 bases between. This CDR3 has 15 amino acids. Germline V gene lookup returns CDR1 MNHEY and CDR2 SVGAGI.

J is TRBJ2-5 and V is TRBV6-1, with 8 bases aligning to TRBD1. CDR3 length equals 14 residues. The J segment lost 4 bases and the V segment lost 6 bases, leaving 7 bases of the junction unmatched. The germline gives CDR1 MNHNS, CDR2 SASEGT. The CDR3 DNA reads TGTGCCAGCAGGGGTACAGGGGGAGGAGAGACCCAGTACTTC. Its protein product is CASRGTGGGETQYF.

The CDR3 DNA reads as TGTGCCAGCAGTTACCACGGGAACACTGAAGCTTTCTTT. It is translated as CASSYHGNTEAFF. The chain uses TRBV2 and TRBJ1-1; no firm D call. Germline CDR1 is SNHLY and CDR2 is FYNNEI. The CDR3 covers 13 residues. Trimming stripped 5 bases from V and 1 base from J, with 8 bases between.

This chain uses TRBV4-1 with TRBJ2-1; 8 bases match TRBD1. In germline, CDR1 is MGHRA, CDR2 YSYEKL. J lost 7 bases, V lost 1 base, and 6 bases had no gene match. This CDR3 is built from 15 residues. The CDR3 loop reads CASSQGPGGFNEQFF. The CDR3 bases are TGCGCCAGCAGCCAAGGACCAGGGGGCTTTAATGAGCAGTTCTTC.

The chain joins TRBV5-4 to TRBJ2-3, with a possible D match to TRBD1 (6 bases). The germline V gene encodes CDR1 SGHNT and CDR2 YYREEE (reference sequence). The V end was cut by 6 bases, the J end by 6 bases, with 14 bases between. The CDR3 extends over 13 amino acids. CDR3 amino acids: CASNPAGADTQYF. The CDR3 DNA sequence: TGTGCCAGCAACCCGGCAGGGGCGGATACGCAGTATTTT.

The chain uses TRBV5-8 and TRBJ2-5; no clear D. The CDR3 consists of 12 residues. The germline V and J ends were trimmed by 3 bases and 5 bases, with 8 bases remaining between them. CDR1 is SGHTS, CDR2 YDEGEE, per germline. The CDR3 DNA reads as TGTGCCAGCAGCTCCTCCAGGGAGACCCAGTACTTC. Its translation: CASSSSRETQYF.

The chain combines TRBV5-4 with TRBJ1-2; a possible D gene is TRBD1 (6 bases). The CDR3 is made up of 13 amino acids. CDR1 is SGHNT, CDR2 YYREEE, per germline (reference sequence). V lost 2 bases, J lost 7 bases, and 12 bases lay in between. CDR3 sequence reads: CASSLGGVGGYTF. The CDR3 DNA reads TGTGCCAGCAGCTTAGGGGGAGTTGGTGGCTACACCTTC.

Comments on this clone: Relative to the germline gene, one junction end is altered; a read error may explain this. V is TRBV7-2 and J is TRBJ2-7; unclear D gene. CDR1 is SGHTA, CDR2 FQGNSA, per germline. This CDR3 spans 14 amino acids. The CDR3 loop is CASSLGTDSVEQYF. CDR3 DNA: TGTGCCAGCAGTTTAGGAACCGACTCGGTGGAGCAGTACTTC.

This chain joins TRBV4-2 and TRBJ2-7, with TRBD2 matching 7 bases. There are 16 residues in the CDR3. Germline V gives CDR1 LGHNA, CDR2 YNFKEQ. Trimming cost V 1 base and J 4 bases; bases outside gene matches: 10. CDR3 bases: TGTGCCAGCAGCCAAGCGCTGGGGGGGTCCTGGTACGAGCAGTACTTC. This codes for CASSQALGGSWYEQYF.

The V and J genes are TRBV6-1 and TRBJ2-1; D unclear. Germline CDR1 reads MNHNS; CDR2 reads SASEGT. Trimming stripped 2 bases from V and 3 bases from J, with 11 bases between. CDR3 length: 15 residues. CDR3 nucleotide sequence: TGTGCCAGCAGTGAAATCTTAGATCGCTACAATGAGCAGTTCTTC. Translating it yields CASSEILDRYNEQFF.

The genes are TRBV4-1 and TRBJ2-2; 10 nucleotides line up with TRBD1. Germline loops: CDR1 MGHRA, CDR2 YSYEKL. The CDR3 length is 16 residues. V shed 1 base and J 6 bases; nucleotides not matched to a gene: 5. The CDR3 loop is CASSQAGQGFPGELFF. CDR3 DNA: TGCGCCAGCAGCCAAGCGGGACAGGGGTTTCCCGGGGAGCTGTTTTTT.

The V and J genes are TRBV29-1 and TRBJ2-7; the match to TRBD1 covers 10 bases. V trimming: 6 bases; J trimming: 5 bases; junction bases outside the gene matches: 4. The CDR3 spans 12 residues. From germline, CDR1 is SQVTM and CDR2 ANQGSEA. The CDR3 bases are TGCAGCGTGGGGACAGGGGTCCACGAGCAGTACTTC. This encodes CSVGTGVHEQYF.

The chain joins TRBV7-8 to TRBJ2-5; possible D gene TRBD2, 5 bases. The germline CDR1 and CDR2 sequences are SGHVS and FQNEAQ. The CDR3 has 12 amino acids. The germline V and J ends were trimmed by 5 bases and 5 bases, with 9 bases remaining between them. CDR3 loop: CASSQTGETQYF. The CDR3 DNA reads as TGTGCCAGCAGCCAAACGGGGGAGACCCAGTACTTC.

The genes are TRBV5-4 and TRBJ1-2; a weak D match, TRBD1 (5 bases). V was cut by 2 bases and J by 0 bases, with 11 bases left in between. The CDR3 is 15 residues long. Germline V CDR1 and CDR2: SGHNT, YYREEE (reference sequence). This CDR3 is CASSLSSGANYGYTF. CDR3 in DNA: TGTGCCAGCAGCTTATCGTCGGGGGCTAACTATGGCTACACCTTC.

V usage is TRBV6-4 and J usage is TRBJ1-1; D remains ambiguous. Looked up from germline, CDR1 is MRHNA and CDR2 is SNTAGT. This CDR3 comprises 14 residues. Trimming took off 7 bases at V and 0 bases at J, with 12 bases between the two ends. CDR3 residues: CASKSSHMNTEAFF. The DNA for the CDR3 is TGTGCCAGCAAGTCCTCCCACATGAACACTGAAGCTTTCTTT.

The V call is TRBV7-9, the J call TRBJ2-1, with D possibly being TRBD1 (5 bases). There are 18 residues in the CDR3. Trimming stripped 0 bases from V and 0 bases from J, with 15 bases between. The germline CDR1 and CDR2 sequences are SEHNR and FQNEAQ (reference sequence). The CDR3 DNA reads TGTGCCAGCAGCTTAGCACGGGCAGGGTCGAGCTCCTACAATGAGCAGTTCTTC. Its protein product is CASSLARAGSSSYNEQFF. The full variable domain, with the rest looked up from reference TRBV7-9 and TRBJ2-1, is DTGVSQNPRHKITKRGQNVTFRCDPISEHNRLYWYRQTLGQGPEFLTYFQNEAQLEKSRLLSDRFSAERPKGSFSTLEIQRTEQGDSAMYLCASSLARAGSSSYNEQFFGPGTRLTVL.

CDR3 sequence reads: CASSVTGNYEQYF. The CDR3 nucleotides read TGTGCCAGCAGCGTAACAGGGAACTACGAGCAGTACTTC. The V gene is TRBV7-9, the J gene TRBJ2-7; the D gene is possibly TRBD1 (6 bases). The V gene lost 5 bases and the J gene lost 3 bases, with 11 bases spanning the gap. The CDR3 contains 13 residues. The V gene's germline CDR1 is SEHNR and CDR2 FQNEAQ (reference sequence).

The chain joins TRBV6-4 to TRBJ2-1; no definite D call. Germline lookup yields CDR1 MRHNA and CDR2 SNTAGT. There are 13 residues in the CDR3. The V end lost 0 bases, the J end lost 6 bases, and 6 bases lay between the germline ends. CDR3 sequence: CASSDSDSNEQFF. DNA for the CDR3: TGTGCCAGCAGTGACTCCGACTCCAATGAGCAGTTCTTC.

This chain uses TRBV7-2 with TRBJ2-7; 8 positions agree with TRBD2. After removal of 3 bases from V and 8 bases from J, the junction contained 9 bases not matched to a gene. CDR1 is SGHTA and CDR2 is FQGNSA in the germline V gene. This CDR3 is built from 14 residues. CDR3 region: CASSFQGGLEKQYF. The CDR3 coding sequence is TGTGCCAGCAGCTTCCAAGGGGGACTAGAGAAGCAGTACTTC.